A single sample is the source of the 21 T cell receptor beta chains below, sequenced in a study of T cell responses to AZD1222 COVID-19 vaccine. Profiled with immunoSEQ multiplex PCR; TCRdb holds only in-frame clones, not every one. The table lists fewer than 200,000 clones, around 88% of them singletons. The source was peripheral blood, collected on day 0 of AZD1222 vaccination. These receptors all stem from an adult in good health.

The chain links TRBV18 to TRBJ1-5; no clear D. The CDR3 runs 12 residues. Germline V gives CDR1 KGHSH, CDR2 LQKENI. V lost 6 bases, J lost 6 bases, and 9 bases lay in between. CDR3 sequence: CASSATGQPQHF. DNA of the CDR3: TGTGCCAGCTCCGCGACCGGTCAGCCCCAGCATTTT.

The CDR3 nucleotides are TGTGCCAGCAGTCTTAGGGGGGCCAGTAATGAAAAACTGTTTTTT. Amino acids: CASSLRGASNEKLFF. V is TRBV28 and J is TRBJ1-4; a weak D match, TRBD1 (6 bases). The CDR3 sequence is 15 residues long. V dropped 5 bases and J dropped 4 bases, with 14 bases sitting between them. CDR1 is MDHEN, CDR2 SYDVKM, per germline.

The chain uses TRBV30 and TRBJ2-7; the D gene is possibly TRBD1 (6 bases). The V gene lost 0 bases and the J gene lost 5 bases, with 8 bases spanning the gap. The CDR3 runs to 12 residues. Germline CDR1 is GTSNPN and CDR2 is SVGIG (reference sequence). The CDR3 reads CAWSVSGDEQYF. The CDR3 nucleotides are TGTGCCTGGAGTGTATCAGGGGACGAGCAGTACTTC.

Comments on this clone: Other DNA sequences within the sample encode an identical CDR3. The chain links TRBV6-6 to TRBJ1-5; no firm D call. Germline V gives CDR1 MNHNY, CDR2 SVGAGI (reference sequence). The CDR3 is 14 residues long. The V gene lost 2 bases and the J gene lost 2 bases, with 7 bases spanning the gap. Written as DNA, the CDR3 is TGTGCCAGCAGTTACGATGAGCGCAATCAGCCCCAGCATTTT. Protein: CASSYDERNQPQHF.

The V gene is TRBV11-1, the J gene TRBJ2-7, with D possibly called TRBD1 or TRBD2 (5 bases each). Trimming stripped 3 bases from V and 0 bases from J, with 12 bases between. The CDR3 spans 15 residues. The germline CDR1 and CDR2 sequences are SGHAT and FQDESV (reference sequence). The CDR3 DNA sequence: TGTGCCAGCAGCTTTGTTTCAGGGAGCTCCTACGAGCAGTACTTC. It is translated as CASSFVSGSSYEQYF. Using reference TRBV11-1 and TRBJ2-7 for the parts outside the CDR3, the full variable domain is EAEVAQSPRYKITEKSQAVAFWCDPISGHATLYWYRQILGQGPELLVQFQDESVVDDSQLPKDRFSAERLKGVDSTLKIQPAELGDSAMYLCASSFVSGSSYEQYFGPGTRLTVT.

The V gene is TRBV27, the J gene TRBJ1-6, with no clear D. CDR1 is MNHEY and CDR2 is SMNVEV in the germline V gene (reference sequence). The V end was cut by 3 bases, the J end by 5 bases, with 2 bases between. This CDR3 region has 12 residues. DNA of the CDR3: TGTGCCAGCAGTTTGAATAATTCACCCCTCCACTTT. Its translation is CASSLNNSPLHF.

V and J are TRBV6-1 and TRBJ2-6; D not certain. CDR1 and CDR2 (germline): MNHNS, SASEGT. V was trimmed by 4 bases and J by 4 bases, leaving 14 bases between them. The CDR3 is 16 residues long. The CDR3: CASSATTPTGANVLTF. In DNA form, the CDR3 reads TGTGCCAGCAGTGCCACCACTCCAACCGGGGCCAACGTCCTGACTTTC.

This chain links TRBV29-1 with TRBJ2-1, with 7 bases fitting TRBD1. After removal of 4 bases from V and 6 bases from J, the junction contained 12 bases not matched to a gene. This CDR3 spans 15 amino acids. Germline CDR1 SQVTM, CDR2 ANQGSEA. CDR3 nucleotides: TGCAGCGTTGTGAGTAGGGGACAGAAAGGCAATGAGCAGTTCTTC. Amino acid sequence: CSVVSRGQKGNEQFF.

This chain links TRBV7-9 with TRBJ2-3; D not certain. This CDR3 comprises 15 residues. Looked up from germline, CDR1 is SEHNR and CDR2 is FQNEAQ (reference sequence). Trimming cost V 1 base and J 2 bases, with 10 bases left between them. CDR3 coding DNA: TGTGCCAGCAGCTTAGGATTGGTGTACACAGATACGCAGTATTTT. Its protein is CASSLGLVYTDTQYF.

The V gene is TRBV2, the J gene TRBJ1-1, with D perhaps TRBD1 (6 bases). V lost 7 bases, J lost 2 bases, and 11 bases lay in between. Per germline, CDR1 SNHLY and CDR2 FYNNEI. The CDR3 runs 13 residues. DNA of the CDR3: TGTGCCAGCACCGTGACAGGAAACACTGAAGCTTTCTTT. Amino acid sequence: CASTVTGNTEAFF.

The CDR3 protein is CASSAGRGATDTQYF. The CDR3 nucleotides read TGTGCCAGCAGCGCTGGAAGGGGGGCCACAGATACGCAGTATTTT. V and J are TRBV7-3 and TRBJ2-3; D is possibly TRBD1 or TRBD2 (6 bases each). The CDR3 extends over 15 amino acids. CDR1 SGHTA and CDR2 FQGTGA come from the germline V gene. The V gene lost 5 bases and the J gene lost 2 bases, with 14 bases spanning the gap.

This chain connects TRBV10-3 to TRBJ1-1; maybe TRBD1 (5 bases). From germline, CDR1 is ENHRY and CDR2 SYGVKD. The CDR3 has 13 amino acids. The germline V and J ends were trimmed by 6 bases and 0 bases, with 8 bases remaining between them. DNA for the CDR3: TGTGCCATCAGCCCAGGGTTGAACACTGAAGCTTTCTTT. Protein sequence: CAISPGLNTEAFF.

The chain combines TRBV7-3 with TRBJ1-2; 11 bases fit TRBD1. The ends lost 5 bases at V and 4 bases at J; junction bases unmatched: 6. The CDR3 extends over 15 amino acids. CDR1 is SGHTA and CDR2 is FQGTGA in the germline V gene. The CDR3 DNA sequence: TGTGCCAGCAGCCCTGGGACAGGGGGACTCTATGGCTACACCTTC. This gives the protein CASSPGTGGLYGYTF.

The chain combines TRBV3-1 (or the pseudogene TRBV3-2) with TRBJ1-2; 8 bases align to TRBD1. V lost 1 base and J lost 7; bases outside the gene matches: 8. This CDR3 contains 15 residues. Germline V gene lookup returns CDR1 LGHDT and CDR2 YNNKEL (reference sequence). The CDR3 sequence is CASSQGFQGASGYTF. In nucleotides, the CDR3 is TGTGCCAGCAGCCAAGGGTTCCAGGGGGCGAGTGGCTACACCTTC.

The chain recombines TRBV28 with TRBJ2-7, with TRBD1 as a possible D gene (7 bases). The length of the CDR3 is 16 residues. Trimming took 7 bases from V and 3 from J, leaving 22 bases between them. Germline V gene lookup returns CDR1 MDHEN and CDR2 SYDVKM. The chain's CDR3 is CASITGHIQGGYEQYF. CDR3 nucleotides: TGTGCCAGCATTACCGGTCATATTCAGGGGGGCTACGAGCAGTACTTC.

V usage is TRBV9 and J usage is TRBJ1-2; 8 nucleotides align to TRBD1. The germline V gene has CDR1 SGDLS and CDR2 YYNGEE. V was pared by 4 bases and J by 4 bases, with 9 bases of the junction left unmatched. This CDR3 contains 15 residues. The CDR3: CASSTGQGGFYGYTF. The CDR3 region has the DNA TGTGCCAGCAGCACCGGACAGGGAGGGTTCTATGGCTACACCTTC.

V gene TRBV28 combines with J gene TRBJ2-1; 9 bases map to TRBD1. Germline loops: CDR1 MDHEN, CDR2 SYDVKM. V shed 2 bases, J shed 2 bases, and the junction held 1 base outside the gene matches. The CDR3 extends over 15 amino acids. The CDR3 sequence is CASSLGTGTYNEQFF. For the CDR3, the DNA is TGTGCCAGCAGTTTAGGGACAGGGACCTACAATGAGCAGTTCTTC.

The chain has TRBV9 and TRBJ2-1; D may be TRBD1 (5 bases). Trimming stripped 0 bases from V and 6 bases from J, with 7 bases between. The CDR3 runs to 13 residues. Germline loops: CDR1 SGDLS, CDR2 YYNGEE. This CDR3 reads CASSVVQGNEQFF. The CDR3 DNA follows: TGTGCCAGCAGCGTAGTGCAGGGCAATGAGCAGTTCTTC. Full variable domain (missing parts from reference TRBV9 and TRBJ2-1): DSGVTQTPKHLITATGQRVTLRCSPRSGDLSVYWYQQSLDQGLQFLIQYYNGEERAKGNILERFSAQQFPDLHSELNLSSLELGDSALYFCASSVVQGNEQFFGPGTRLTVL.

The chain carries TRBV7-9 and TRBJ1-5, with TRBD1 matching 11 bases. Looked up from germline, CDR1 is SEHNR and CDR2 is FQNEAQ (reference sequence). The CDR3 is 14 residues long. The V gene end was trimmed by 9 bases and the J gene end by 7 bases; junction bases not matched to a gene: 8. The CDR3 nucleotides are TGTGCCAGTAGCGGACAGGGGGCAGGACAGCCCCAGCATTTT. Translating gives CASSGQGAGQPQHF.

This chain joins TRBV6-5 and TRBJ2-4, with D perhaps TRBD1 (6 bases). Germline-derived CDR1 and CDR2 are MNHEY and SVGAGI. Trimming cost V 6 bases and J 15 bases, with 21 bases left between them. The CDR3 totals 13 residues. CDR3 bases: TGTGCCAGCAGCTTAATTACAGGGAATGTACTGTACTTC. Translating gives CASSLITGNVLYF.

The chain joins TRBV15 to TRBJ2-5; D call uncertain. The ends were cut back, 2 bases at V and 4 bases at J, with 14 bases in the middle. This CDR3 region has 15 residues. Germline V gene lookup returns CDR1 LNHNV and CDR2 YYDKDF (reference sequence). The CDR3 reads CATSRSGRHAETQYF. The CDR3, as DNA: TGTGCCACCAGCAGATCCGGGCGGCACGCAGAGACCCAGTACTTC.